This T cell receptor (beta chain) is drawn from a study of shared clonotypes between healthy human individuals. Only CD45RO-negative cells positively selected for CCR7 counted as naive CD8 cells, so terminally differentiated effector memory CD45RA+ cells were excluded. Nashville, Tennessee was home to all donors, each a Caucasian adult. Study conclusions and caveats: Approximately 4.9% of naive CD4 clonotypes were shared across several donors. Naive subsets usually exceeded memory subsets in estimated richness.

With regard to this clone: The target antigen is unknown.

The CDR3 sequence is 15 residues long. From germline, CDR1 is MNHEY and CDR2 SMNVEV (reference sequence). The V and J ends lost 4 bases and 4 bases respectively, with 13 bases between them. The material for each subset, its genomic DNA, was split evenly across several immunoSEQ plates. Only in-frame clones appear in the TCRdb table, and some are missing; sequencing was by immunoSEQ multiplex PCR. This sample has about 1.9 million clones, with 85% to 95% found just once. The receptor comes from a man in his late teens or twenties in good health. Some clones in this sample may be carry-over from other donors' samples. The chain joins TRBV27 to TRBJ1-4; the D is unclear. The source material was naive CD8+ T cells from PBMCs. CDR3 nucleotides: TGTGCCAGCAGTTGGGCCCTCAATTTTAATGAAAAACTGTTTTTT. It translates to CASSWALNFNEKLFF.